A selection of T cell receptor beta chains follows, all from one sample in a study of graft-versus-host responses after intestinal transplantation. For these TCRs, the target antigens are not known. The data were produced by immunoSEQ multiplex PCR, yet TCRdb's version contains in-frame clones alone and is incomplete. The sample records fewer than 150,000 clones, about 92% being singletons. The sequencing here drew on unstimulated CD4+ T cells sorted from spleen or lymph node cells, taken before intestinal transplant. Every receptor here comes from a human donor who received an intestinal transplant. CDR3s include the opening cysteine and the closing phenylalanine or tryptophan. The order of the fields is V gene, D gene, clone size, J gene, CDR3 protein, CDR3 DNA. D genes are given only for firm matches. Clone size is not always given. Where it is, it says once, few, many or a class for expanded clones.

TRBV10-3,-,few,TRBJ1-2,CAIANAGHRNYGYTF,TGTGCCATCGCAAACGCAGGGCACAGGAACTATGGCTACACCTTC
TRBV5-1,TRBD2,-,TRBJ2-1,CASSFRISGGAGNEQFF,TGCGCCAGCAGCTTCCGTATTAGCGGGGGGGCCGGCAATGAGCAGTTCTTC
TRBV2,TRBD1,-,TRBJ1-2,CASSEGQGYHGYTF,TGTGCCAGCAGTGAGGGACAGGGGTACCATGGCTACACCTTC
TRBV7-9,-,-,TRBJ1-1,CASSQTGRLTEAFF,TGTGCCAGCAGCCAAACAGGGAGACTGACTGAAGCTTTCTTT
TRBV11-3,-,-,TRBJ1-1,CASSPALDTELFF,TGTGCCAGCAGCCCGGCCTTGGACACGGAGTTATTCTTT
TRBV5-1,-,-,TRBJ1-2,CASSSTRQERGYTF,TGCGCCAGCAGCTCTACTCGACAGGAGAGGGGCTACACCTTC
TRBV6-1,-,-,TRBJ1-2,CASNEEGPRGHGYTF,TGTGCCAGCAATGAAGAGGGGCCACGGGGGCATGGCTACACCTTC
TRBV15,-,once,TRBJ2-3,CATSRDRADTDTQYF,TGTGCCACCAGCAGAGATCGGGCAGACACAGATACGCAGTATTTT
TRBV27,-,-,TRBJ1-1,CASRPDGVSTEAFF,TGTGCCAGCAGACCAGACGGAGTATCGACTGAAGCTTTCTTT
TRBV9,-,-,TRBJ2-3,CASSRSGGTNTDTQYF,TGTGCCAGCTCTCGATCCGGGGGGACAAACACAGATACGCAGTATTTT
TRBV5-7,TRBD1,-,TRBJ1-1,CASSLFDRGNTEAFF,TGTGCCAGCAGCTTGTTCGACAGGGGCAACACTGAAGCTTTCTTT
TRBV10-3,TRBD1,-,TRBJ1-3,CAISATGKGNTIYF,TGTGCCATCAGTGCGACAGGGAAGGGAAACACCATATATTTT